These T cell receptor beta chains were read from a single sample in a study of T cell clonotyping in hematopoietic cell transplantation. The data were produced by immunoSEQ multiplex PCR, yet TCRdb's version contains in-frame clones alone and is incomplete. The sample has about 69,000 clones; about 93% are singletons. Specimen: peripheral blood mononuclear cells. The receptors were gathered from a man aged 50-59 years in good health. Some clones in this sample may be carry-over from other donors' samples. The CDR3 runs from the conserved cysteine through the conserved F or W. A D gene is named only where the DNA matches it firmly. Clone sizes are given selectively: once, few, many, or a class where the clone is expanded.

once	TRBJ2-7	TRBD2	TRBV28	TGTGCCAGCAGTCCCTCCCAAGCGGGGGTCGAGCAGTACTTC	CASSPSQAGVEQYF
once	TRBJ2-7	TRBD1	TRBV11-2	TGTGCCAGCAGCTTTGGGACAGGGTCCTCCTACGAGCAGTACTTC	CASSFGTGSSYEQYF
-	TRBJ2-6	-	TRBV28	TGTGCCAGCAGTCCCCTGGTCTACTCTGGGGCCAACGTCCTGACTTTC	CASSPLVYSGANVLTF
-	TRBJ2-7	TRBD2	TRBV4-1	TGCGCCAGCAGCCACTTAGCGGGGTCGACCTACGAGCAGTACTTC	CASSHLAGSTYEQYF
-	TRBJ2-5	-	TRBV25-1	TGTGCCAGCAGTGAGGCGGGGCTGGAGACCCAGTACTTC	CASSEAGLETQYF
few	TRBJ2-1	TRBD1	TRBV4-1	TGCGCCAGCAGCCGGTTACTGGGACAGGGTCATGATGAGCAGTTCTTC	CASSRLLGQGHDEQFF
-	TRBJ2-2	TRBD1	TRBV5-1	TGCGCCACAGGACAGGGGGATTCCACCGGGGAGCTGTTTTTT	CATGQGDSTGELFF
-	TRBJ1-2	TRBD1	TRBV6-1	TGTGCCAGCAGTGCCACCGGGACAGGGAGCTATGGCTACACCTTC	CASSATGTGSYGYTF
-	TRBJ1-5	TRBD1	TRBV6-5	TGTGCCAGCAGTACGTTCAGGGGGCAGCCCCAGCATTTT	CASSTFRGQPQHF
-	TRBJ2-5	TRBD2	TRBV5-1	TGCGCCAGCGGAGCGGGGAGCCAAGAGACCCAGTACTTC	CASGAGSQETQYF
-	TRBJ2-3	-	TRBV7-8	TGTGCCAGCAGCTTAGCTGGAGGGGGGCCTACAGATACGCAGTATTTT	CASSLAGGGPTDTQYF
-	TRBJ1-1	-	TRBV4-1	TGCGCCAGCAGCCAAGAGGCCTGGACGGACTTCTCGGGCACTGAAGCTTTCTTT	CASSQEAWTDFSGTEAFF
-	TRBJ1-1	-	TRBV11-3	TGTGCCAGCAGCTTGAACACCTACACTGAAGCTTTCTTT	CASSLNTYTEAFF
-	TRBJ1-1	-	TRBV7-3	TGTGCCAGCAGCGCCTCCGGACGAGGGGAAGCTTTCTTT	CASSASGRGEAFF
-	TRBJ2-2	-	TRBV5-8	TGTGCCAGCAGCTTGGACCAAGGGGCAGCCGGGGAGCTGTTTTTT	CASSLDQGAAGELFF
-	TRBJ2-3	TRBD1	TRBV18	TGTGCCAGCTCACCGCCGACAGGGGGAACAGATACGCAGTATTTT	CASSPPTGGTDTQYF
-	TRBJ1-1	-	TRBV28	TGTGCCAGCAGTTTGTTTATCGGCACTGAAGCTTTCTTT	CASSLFIGTEAFF
-	TRBJ2-7	-	TRBV6-5	TGTGCCAGCAGTTATTTAGCAGGGCAGCTCTACGAGCAGTACTTC	CASSYLAGQLYEQYF
-	TRBJ2-2	-	TRBV21-1	TGTGCCAGCAGCACCTGGGGACTAGCGGGCAAGAACACCGGGGAGCTGTTTTTT	CASSTWGLAGKNTGELFF
-	TRBJ2-5	TRBD2	TRBV5-1	TGCGCCAGCAGCGCGGCCGGGACTAGCGGGGGAGAGACCCAGTACTTC	CASSAAGTSGGETQYF
-	TRBJ2-1	-	TRBV7-3	TGTGCCAGCAGCCCCGCGTACACAACCTACAATGAGCAGTTCTTC	CASSPAYTTYNEQFF
-	TRBJ1-1	-	TRBV27	TGTGCCAGCGGAGCCGGGACGAACACTGAAGCTTTCTTT	CASGAGTNTEAFF
-	TRBJ1-1	-	TRBV6-1	TGTGCCAGCAGCGCGGGGGTATGGAAAGACACTGAAGCTTTCTTT	CASSAGVWKDTEAFF
-	TRBJ2-5	-	TRBV11-2	TGTGCCAGCAGCCAGAAAAGGACTTACCAAGAGACCCAGTACTTC	CASSQKRTYQETQYF
-	TRBJ2-3	-	TRBV7-6	TGTGCCAGCAGCCGACGGCTCTCTTCAGTAGATACGCAGTATTTT	CASSRRLSSVDTQYF
-	TRBJ2-7	-	TRBV4-1	TGCGCCAGCTCCCGGAGCGAGCAGTACTTC	CASSRSEQYF
-	TRBJ2-1	TRBD2	TRBV14	TGTGCCAGCAGCCTCGGACTAGCGAGGGGGCATGAGCAGCTCTTC	CASSLGLARGHEQLF
-	TRBJ1-2	-	TRBV6-5	TGTGCCAGCAGTCCACGTCCCGCTACAGGGACTGGCTACACCTTC	CASSPRPATGTGYTF
once	TRBJ1-2	-	TRBV28	TGTGCCAGCAGGCGGCAGACCCCCCCCTATGGCTACACCTTC	CASRRQTPPYGYTF
-	TRBJ1-3	-	TRBV6-6	TGTGCCAGCAGTAATTCAGGGAGGTCTGGAAACACCATATATTTT	CASSNSGRSGNTIYF
-	TRBJ2-1	TRBD1	TRBV29-1	TGCAGCGTCGACCGGGACAGAGAGCAGTTCTTC	CSVDRDREQFF
-	TRBJ2-1	-	TRBV10-3	TGTGCCATCAGTGAGCTTGACAATGAGCAGTTCTTC	CAISELDNEQFF
-	TRBJ1-2	TRBD1	TRBV7-2	TGTGCCAGCAGCTCACAGGGGTTGGGTGGCTACACCTTC	CASSSQGLGGYTF
once	TRBJ1-5	TRBD1	TRBV19	TGTGCCAGTAGTATAGATTCGACAGGGGCGAGATGGAGCAATCAGCCCCAGCATTTT	CASSIDSTGARWSNQPQHF
-	TRBJ2-7	TRBD2	TRBV15	TGTGCCACCAGCAAACTAGCGGGAGATTCCTACGAGCAGTACTTC	CATSKLAGDSYEQYF
once	TRBJ2-3	-	TRBV11-2	TGTGCCAGCAGCTTAGTAGTGGGGAGTTGGGCAGATACGCAGTATTTT	CASSLVVGSWADTQYF
-	TRBJ1-6	TRBD1	TRBV27	TGTGCCAGCAGTTCAATCCCCCCCGACAGGGGGCTCCACTTT	CASSSIPPDRGLHF
-	TRBJ2-7	-	TRBV29-1	TGCAGCGTTGAAGTCGGAATCTCCTACGAGCAGTACTTC	CSVEVGISYEQYF
-	TRBJ2-7	-	TRBV11-2	TGTGCCAGCAGGAAGGGGGGCTACGAGCAGTACTTC	CASRKGGYEQYF
-	TRBJ1-3	-	TRBV7-2	TGTGCCAGCAGTCCGGACGGGTTCTCTGGAAACACCATATATTTT	CASSPDGFSGNTIYF
once	TRBJ1-2	-	TRBV28	TGTGCCAGCAGTCTCCCGACAGTCTATGGCTACACCTTC	CASSLPTVYGYTF